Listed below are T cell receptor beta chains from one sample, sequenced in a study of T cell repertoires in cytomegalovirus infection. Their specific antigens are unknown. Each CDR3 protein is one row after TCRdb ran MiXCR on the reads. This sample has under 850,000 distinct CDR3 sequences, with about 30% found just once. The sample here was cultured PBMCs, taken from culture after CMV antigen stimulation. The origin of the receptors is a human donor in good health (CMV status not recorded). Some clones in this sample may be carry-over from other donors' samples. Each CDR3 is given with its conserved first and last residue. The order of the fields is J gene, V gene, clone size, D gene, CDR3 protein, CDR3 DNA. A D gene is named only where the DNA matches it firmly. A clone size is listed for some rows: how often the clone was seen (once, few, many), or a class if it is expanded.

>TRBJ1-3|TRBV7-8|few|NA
CASSASDGSASRSGNTIYF
TGTGCCAGCAGCGCTAGCGACGGCTCCGCTTCTCGCTCTGGAAACACCATATATTTT
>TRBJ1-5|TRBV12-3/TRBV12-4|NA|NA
CASSKNRVDQPQHF
TGTGCCAGCAGTAAAAACAGGGTAGATCAGCCCCAGCATTTT
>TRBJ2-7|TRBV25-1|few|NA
CASSGRIYEQYF
TGTGCCAGCAGTGGCCGGATCTACGAGCAGTACTTC
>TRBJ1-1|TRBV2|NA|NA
CASRLYQNTEAFF
TGTGCCAGCAGGCTTTACCAGAACACTGAAGCTTTCTTT
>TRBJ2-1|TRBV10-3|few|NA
CAISEARGVEQFF
TGTGCCATCAGTGAGGCGAGGGGGGTTGAGCAGTTCTTC
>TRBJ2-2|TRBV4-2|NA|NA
CASSQDPLAMGNTGELFF
TGTGCCAGCAGCCAAGATCCCCTAGCGATGGGGAACACCGGGGAGCTGTTTTTT
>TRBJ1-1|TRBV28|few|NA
CASSRAGLNTEAFF
TGTGCCAGCAGTAGGGCAGGGCTCAACACTGAAGCTTTCTTT
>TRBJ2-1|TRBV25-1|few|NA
CASGNINEQFF
TGTGCCAGCGGAAACATCAATGAGCAGTTCTTC
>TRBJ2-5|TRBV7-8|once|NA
CASSPRRRRGTQYF
TGTGCCAGCAGCCCCCGTAGGCGACGTGGGACCCAGTACTTC
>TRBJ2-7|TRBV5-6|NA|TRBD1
CASSFGTEYEQYF
TGTGCCAGCAGCTTCGGGACAGAGTACGAGCAGTACTTC
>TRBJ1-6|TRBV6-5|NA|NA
CASRLTGHSYNSPLHF
TGTGCCAGCAGGCTAACAGGCCACTCCTATAATTCACCCCTCCACTTT
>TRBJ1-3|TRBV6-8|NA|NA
CATQGVGSGNTIYF
TGTGCCACCCAGGGAGTGGGCTCTGGAAACACCATATATTTT
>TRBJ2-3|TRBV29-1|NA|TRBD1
CTVQGASTDTQYF
TGCACCGTGCAGGGGGCGAGCACAGATACGCAGTATTTT
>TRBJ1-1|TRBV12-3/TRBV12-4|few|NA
CASTRGAEAFF
TGTGCCAGCACCCGAGGGGCTGAAGCTTTCTTT
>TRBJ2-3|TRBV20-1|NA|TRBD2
CSARESGGVTDTQYF
TGCAGTGCTAGGGAGAGCGGGGGGGTAACAGATACGCAGTATTTT
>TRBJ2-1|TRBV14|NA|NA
CASSLMAVVSYNEQFF
TGTGCCAGCAGCCTTATGGCGGTAGTTTCCTACAATGAGCAGTTCTTC
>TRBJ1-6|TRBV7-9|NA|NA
CASSSSGANSPLHF
TGTGCCAGCAGTTCCTCGGGGGCCAATTCACCCCTCCACTTT
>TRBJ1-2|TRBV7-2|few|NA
CASSLVGQNYGYTF
TGTGCCAGCAGCTTAGTCGGACAGAACTATGGCTACACCTTC
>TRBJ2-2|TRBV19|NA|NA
CASSIAGTTNTGELFF
TGTGCCAGTAGTATAGCAGGGACCACTAACACCGGGGAGCTGTTTTTT
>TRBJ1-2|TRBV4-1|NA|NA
CASSQHSYGYTF
TGCGCCAGCAGCCAGCACTCCTATGGCTACACCTTC
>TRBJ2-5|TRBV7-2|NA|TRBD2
CASSLQAGGQETQYF
TGTGCCAGCAGCTTACAGGCGGGGGGGCAAGAGACCCAGTACTTC
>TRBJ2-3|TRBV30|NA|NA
CAWSADSSTDTQYF
TGTGCCTGGAGTGCGGACAGCAGCACAGATACGCAGTATTTT
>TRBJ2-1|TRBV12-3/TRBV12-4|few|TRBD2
CASSPTSGRAYEQFF
TGTGCCAGCAGTCCGACTAGCGGGAGGGCCTATGAGCAGTTCTTC
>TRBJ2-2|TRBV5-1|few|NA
CASSPEAFTGELFF
TGCGCCAGCAGCCCCGAGGCCTTCACCGGGGAGCTGTTTTTT
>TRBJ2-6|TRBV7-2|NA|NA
CASSLPSGANVLTF
TGTGCCAGCAGCCTCCCGTCTGGGGCCAACGTCCTGACTTTC